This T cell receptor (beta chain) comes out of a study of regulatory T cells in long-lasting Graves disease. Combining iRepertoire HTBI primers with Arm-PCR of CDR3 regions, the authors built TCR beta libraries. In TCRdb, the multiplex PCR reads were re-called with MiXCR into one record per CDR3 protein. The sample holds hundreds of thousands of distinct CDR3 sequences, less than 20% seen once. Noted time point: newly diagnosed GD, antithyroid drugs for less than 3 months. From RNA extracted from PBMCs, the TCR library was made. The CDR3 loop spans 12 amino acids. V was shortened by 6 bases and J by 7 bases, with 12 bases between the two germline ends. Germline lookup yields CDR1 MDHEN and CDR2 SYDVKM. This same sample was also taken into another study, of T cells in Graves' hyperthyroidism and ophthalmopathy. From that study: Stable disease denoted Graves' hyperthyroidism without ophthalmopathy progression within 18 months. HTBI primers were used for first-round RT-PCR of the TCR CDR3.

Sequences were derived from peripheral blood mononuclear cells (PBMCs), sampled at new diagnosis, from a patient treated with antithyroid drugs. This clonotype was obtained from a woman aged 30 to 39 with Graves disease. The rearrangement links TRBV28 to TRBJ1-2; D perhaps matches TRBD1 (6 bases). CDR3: CASRDRSFGYTF. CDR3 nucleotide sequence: TGTGCCAGCAGGGACAGATCGTTTGGCTACACCTTC.